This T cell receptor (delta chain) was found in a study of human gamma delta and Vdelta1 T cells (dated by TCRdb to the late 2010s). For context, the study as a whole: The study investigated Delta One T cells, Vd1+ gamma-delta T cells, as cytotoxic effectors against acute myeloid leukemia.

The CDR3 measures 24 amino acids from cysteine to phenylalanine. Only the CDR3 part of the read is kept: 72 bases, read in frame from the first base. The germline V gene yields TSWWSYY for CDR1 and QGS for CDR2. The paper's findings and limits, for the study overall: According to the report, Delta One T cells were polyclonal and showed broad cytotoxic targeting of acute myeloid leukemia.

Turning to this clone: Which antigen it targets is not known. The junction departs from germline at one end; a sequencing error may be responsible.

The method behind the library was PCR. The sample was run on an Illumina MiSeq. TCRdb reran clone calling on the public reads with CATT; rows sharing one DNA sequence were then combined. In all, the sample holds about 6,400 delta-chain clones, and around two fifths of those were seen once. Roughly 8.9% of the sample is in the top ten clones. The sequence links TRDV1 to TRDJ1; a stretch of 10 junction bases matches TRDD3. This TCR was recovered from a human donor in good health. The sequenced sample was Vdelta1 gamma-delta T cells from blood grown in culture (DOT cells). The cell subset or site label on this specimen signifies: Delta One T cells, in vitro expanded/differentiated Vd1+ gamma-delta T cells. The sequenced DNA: TGTGCTCATGGGGAACTCCTCCTCTTACTGGGGGATCCCAGTCCTCAAAAAGGCACCGATAAACTCATCTTT. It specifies CAHGELLLLLGDPSPQKGTDKLIF.